This note documents a single T cell receptor (beta chain) sequence. The data originate from a study of blood T cell repertoires in COVID-19. Per germline, CDR1 SGHKS and CDR2 YYEKEE (reference sequence). The junction had 9 bases not matched to a gene; V was cut back by 4 bases and J by 8 bases. The CDR3 spans 14 residues. Original methodology: How many nucleated cells were present was estimated from reference gene primer amplification. Clones were sequenced by immunoSEQ multiplex PCR, and TCRdb holds only the in-frame ones, with some missing. Clonal size and the V and J genes are those of that table, whereas D and trimming came from the DNA. The sample yields around 100,000 clones, more than 60% seen once.

The clonotype was recovered from a man aged 65 to 85 with active or convalescent COVID-19. Sequences were obtained from peripheral blood. The V call is TRBV5-5, the J call TRBJ2-1, with 7 bases that match TRBD1. DNA for the CDR3: TGTGCCAGCAGCAGCCAACAGGGGTCCCATGAGCAGTTCTTC. Amino acid sequence: CASSSQQGSHEQFF.